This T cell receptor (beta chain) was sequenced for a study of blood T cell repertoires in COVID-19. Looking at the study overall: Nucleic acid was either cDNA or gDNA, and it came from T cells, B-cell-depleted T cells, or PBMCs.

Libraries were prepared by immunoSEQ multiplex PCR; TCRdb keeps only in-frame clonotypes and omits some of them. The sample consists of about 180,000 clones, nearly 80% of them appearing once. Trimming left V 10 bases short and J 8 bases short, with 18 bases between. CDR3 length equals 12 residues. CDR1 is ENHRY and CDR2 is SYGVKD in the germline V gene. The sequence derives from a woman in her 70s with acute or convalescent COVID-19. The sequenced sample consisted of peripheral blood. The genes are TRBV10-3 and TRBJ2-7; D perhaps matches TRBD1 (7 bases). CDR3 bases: TGTGCCACCGCGGGACAGTTCTTGAAGCAGTACTTC. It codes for CATAGQFLKQYF.